This TCR beta chain came from a study of T cell responses to AZD1222 COVID-19 vaccine. Study outcomes and limitations: Without day 14 samples, only post-peak T cell repertoires were studied. Donors skewed white British and female; clonal diversity was possibly underestimated.

The sample holds a few counts of this clone. Its antigen is as yet unknown. Some clones are missing from TCRdb's copy, which holds only in-frame ones; the method was immunoSEQ multiplex PCR. The sample lists 90,000 to 150,000 clones, roughly 87% seen once, with under 3% in the top ten. Sequenced material: peripheral blood, taken 28 days after the second AZD1222 dose. The TCR was taken from an adult who received the AZD1222 COVID-19 vaccine.

CDR3 loop: CASSLGAGGTDTQYF. The CDR3 DNA follows: TGTGCCAGCAGCTTAGGTGCGGGGGGCACAGATACGCAGTATTTT. This chain uses TRBV7-2 with TRBJ2-3; TRBD2 agrees at 7 bases. Looked up from germline, CDR1 is SGHTA and CDR2 is FQGNSA. This CDR3 region has 15 residues. With V trimmed by 1 base and J by 1 base, 2 bases remained unmatched.